What follows is one TCR beta chain and its context. The record originates from a study of blood T cell dynamics during melanoma immunotherapy. The data were produced by immunoSEQ multiplex PCR, yet TCRdb's version contains in-frame clones alone and is incomplete. The table records fewer than 11,000 clones, about 88% of them present only once. Time point in this sample: pre-treatment baseline. Losses at the gene ends were 5 bases for V and 6 bases for J; bases not matched to a gene: 9. The CDR3 is made up of 15 amino acids. The germline gives CDR1 SGHTA, CDR2 FQGNSA. The receptor was derived from a human donor with melanoma. The sequences come from blood, collected from a patient treated with checkpoint blockade. The rearrangement links TRBV7-2 to TRBJ2-2, with TRBD1 identical over 7 bases. Here the CDR3 DNA reads TGTGCCAGCAGCCCCCCCGGGACAGCCCCCGGGGAGCTGTTTTTT. This gives the protein CASSPPGTAPGELFF.